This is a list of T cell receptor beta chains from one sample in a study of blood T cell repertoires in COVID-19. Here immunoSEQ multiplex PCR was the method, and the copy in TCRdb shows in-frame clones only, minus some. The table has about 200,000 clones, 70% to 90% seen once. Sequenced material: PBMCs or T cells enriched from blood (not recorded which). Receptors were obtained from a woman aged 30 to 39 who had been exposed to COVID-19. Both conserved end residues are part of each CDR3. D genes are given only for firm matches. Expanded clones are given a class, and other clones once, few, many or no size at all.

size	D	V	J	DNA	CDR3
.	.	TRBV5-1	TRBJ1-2	TGCGCCAGCAGCTTGAACCCAACAGGGAACTATGGCTACACCTTC	CASSLNPTGNYGYTF
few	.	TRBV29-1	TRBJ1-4	TGCAGCGCCGCCAGGTCCGCTAATGAAAAACTGTTTTTT	CSAARSANEKLFF
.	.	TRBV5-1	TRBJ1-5	TGCGCCAGCAGCTTGGATCCAGGGAGGAATCAGCCCCAGCATTTT	CASSLDPGRNQPQHF
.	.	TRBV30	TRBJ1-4	TGTGCCTGGCGCCGAAGGGGAGGTAATGAAAAACTGTTTTTT	CAWRRRGGNEKLFF
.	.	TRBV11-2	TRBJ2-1	TGTGCCAGCAGCTTAGTTAACAATGAGCAGTTCTTC	CASSLVNNEQFF
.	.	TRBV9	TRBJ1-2	TGTGCCAGCAGCTCGACAGTTTCCTATGGCTACACCTTC	CASSSTVSYGYTF
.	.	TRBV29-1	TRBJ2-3	TGCAGCGTCGCAGCAGGGAAAACGCAGTATTTT	CSVAAGKTQYF
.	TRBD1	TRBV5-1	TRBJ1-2	TGCGCCAGCAGCCGGGACAGAACTAACTATGGCTACACCTTC	CASSRDRTNYGYTF
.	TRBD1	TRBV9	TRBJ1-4	TGTGCCAGCAGCGCCTCCGGGACAGGGTATGAAAAACTGTTTTTT	CASSASGTGYEKLFF
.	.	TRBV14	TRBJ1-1	TGTGCCAGCAGCCATATGGGGGCAAACACTGAAGCTTTCTTT	CASSHMGANTEAFF
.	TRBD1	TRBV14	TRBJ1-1	TGTGCCAGCAGCCTAAAGGTGACAGGGGAAGCTTTCTTT	CASSLKVTGEAFF
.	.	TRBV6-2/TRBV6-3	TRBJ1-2	TGTGCCAGCAGTCCGGCGGGATATGGCTACACCTTC	CASSPAGYGYTF
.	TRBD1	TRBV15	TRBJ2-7	TGTGCCACCAGCAGAGCGGGACAGTACGAGCAGTACTTC	CATSRAGQYEQYF
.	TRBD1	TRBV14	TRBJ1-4	TGTGCCAGCAGCCTTACGGGACAGGCTAATGAAAAACTGTTTTTT	CASSLTGQANEKLFF
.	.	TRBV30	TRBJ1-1	TGTGCCTGGAGTGTATACTGGGAGGGGTCGGCTTTCTTT	CAWSVYWEGSAFF
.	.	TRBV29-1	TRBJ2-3	TGCAGCGTTGGACCTGGGATCGGAGGAGATACGCAGTATTTT	CSVGPGIGGDTQYF
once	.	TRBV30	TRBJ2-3	TGTGCCTGGACCGACAGGACCCGCACAGATACGCAGTATTTT	CAWTDRTRTDTQYF
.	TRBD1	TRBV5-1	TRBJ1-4	TGCGCCAGCAGCTTGGCGGGGACAGGGAATGAAAAACTGTTTTTT	CASSLAGTGNEKLFF
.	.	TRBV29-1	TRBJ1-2	TGCAGCGTTGCTGGGCAGGGGAAATATGGCTACACCTTC	CSVAGQGKYGYTF
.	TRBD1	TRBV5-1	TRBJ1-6	TGCGCCAGCAGCTTGGACAGGGGATATAATTCACCCCTCCACTTT	CASSLDRGYNSPLHF
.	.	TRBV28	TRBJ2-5	TGTGCCAGCAGAGGAGGGGTCAGGGAGACCCAGTACTTC	CASRGGVRETQYF
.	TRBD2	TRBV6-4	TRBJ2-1	TGTGCCAGCAGTGAATTTGCGGGGGGGCCGGAGGGAAGGAATGAGCAGTTCTTC	CASSEFAGGPEGRNEQFF
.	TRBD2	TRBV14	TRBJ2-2	TGTGCCAGCAGCCAGGTCGGGGGGGATTCCACCGGGGAGCTGTTTTTT	CASSQVGGDSTGELFF
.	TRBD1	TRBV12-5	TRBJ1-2	TGTGCTAGTGGTTTGTCGACAGGGATCTATGGCTACACCTTC	CASGLSTGIYGYTF
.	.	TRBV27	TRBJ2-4	TGTGCCAGCAGGGGACTCGGGACAGCCAAAAACATTCAGTACTTC	CASRGLGTAKNIQYF
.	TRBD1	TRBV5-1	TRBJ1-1	TGCGCCAGCAGCATCACAGGGGTGGGAAGTGAAGCTTTCTTT	CASSITGVGSEAFF
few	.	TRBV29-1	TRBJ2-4	TGCAGCGTTGAATTCCAGTCAGGAGCCAAAAACATTCAGTACTTC	CSVEFQSGAKNIQYF
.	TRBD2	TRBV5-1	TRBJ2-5	TGCGCCAGCAGCTTGGGACTAGCGGACGGCCCAGGGACCCAGTACTTC	CASSLGLADGPGTQYF
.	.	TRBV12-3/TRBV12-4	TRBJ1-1	TGTGCCAGCAGTTTACAGGAGAACACTGAAGCTTTCTTT	CASSLQENTEAFF
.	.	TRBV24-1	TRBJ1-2	TGTGCCACCAGTGATCCGGACAGAGACTATGGCTACACCTTC	CATSDPDRDYGYTF
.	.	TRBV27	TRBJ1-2	TGTGCCAGCAGTTTACATCAGGCTAACTATGGCTACACCTTC	CASSLHQANYGYTF
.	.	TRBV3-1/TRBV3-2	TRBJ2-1	TGTGCCAGCAGCCCTTACTCGTACCCGGGAGCCTACAATGAGCAGTTCTTC	CASSPYSYPGAYNEQFF
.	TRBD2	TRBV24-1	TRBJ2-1	TGTGCCACCAGTGATTGGCGGGGCGGTGCCTGGGGGGGTGAGCAGTTCTTC	CATSDWRGGAWGGEQFF
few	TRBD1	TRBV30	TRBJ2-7	TGTGCCTGGAGAACTTCTCCGGGACAGGGAACCCACGAGCAGTACTTC	CAWRTSPGQGTHEQYF
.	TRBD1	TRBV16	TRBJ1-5	TGTGCCAGCAGCCAATTCGGACAGGGTGGTCAGCCCCAGCATTTT	CASSQFGQGGQPQHF
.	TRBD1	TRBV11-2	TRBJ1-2	TGTGCCAGCAGCGCAGGGGGCTCTGGCTACACCTTC	CASSAGGSGYTF
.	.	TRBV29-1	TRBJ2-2	TGCAGCGTTGCCGTCGCGGGCATGGGGGAGCTGTTTTTT	CSVAVAGMGELFF
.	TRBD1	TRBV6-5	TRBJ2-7	TGTGCCAGCAGATCAACAGGGGGCGGGTTTTACGAGCAGTACTTC	CASRSTGGGFYEQYF